The next 18 T cell receptor beta chains were all read from a single sample in a study of blood T cell repertoires in COVID-19. Libraries were prepared by immunoSEQ multiplex PCR; TCRdb keeps only in-frame clonotypes and omits some of them. Of 250,000 to 350,000 clones detected, roughly 90% appear once; the ten largest clones hold 3%. Material for sequencing was peripheral blood. The receptors here all came from a woman aged 25 to 39 with active or convalescent COVID-19.

The V gene is TRBV7-9, the J gene TRBJ2-3, with 10 bases matching TRBD2. The CDR3 covers 15 residues. V gave up 5 bases and J gave up 8 bases; unmatched junction bases: 10. Germline CDR1 and CDR2: SEHNR and FQNEAQ (reference sequence). As DNA, the CDR3 is TGTGCCAGCAGCAAGGGCGGGACTAGCGTAGGTACGCAGTATTTT. This encodes CASSKGGTSVGTQYF.

This clone was seen only once. The gene calls are TRBV3-1 (or the pseudogene TRBV3-2) and TRBJ2-7, with 8 bases lining up with TRBD2. CDR1 and CDR2 (germline): LGHDT, YNNKEL (reference sequence). The trim removed 1 base at V and 7 bases at J, leaving 12 bases unmatched. This CDR3 has 16 residues. CDR3 loop: CASSQAGGGRRPEQYF. Written as DNA, the CDR3 is TGTGCCAGCAGCCAAGCGGGGGGGGGCCGGCGCCCAGAGCAGTACTTC.

CDR3: CASSIGDTQYF. The DNA for the CDR3 is TGTGCCAGCAGTATCGGAGATACGCAGTATTTT. The rearrangement joins TRBV12-3 or TRBV12-4 to TRBJ2-3; unclear D gene. The V end lost 5 bases, the J end lost 5 bases, and 5 bases lay between the germline ends. The CDR3 loop spans 11 amino acids.

J is TRBJ1-6 and V is TRBV9; 9 nucleotides agree with TRBD1. Germline V gives CDR1 SGDLS, CDR2 YYNGEE. The trim removed 3 bases at V and 7 bases at J, leaving 5 bases unmatched. CDR3 length: 15 residues. CDR3 sequence: CASSAGQGGNSPLHF. Written as DNA, the CDR3 is TGTGCCAGCAGCGCGGGACAGGGAGGGAATTCACCCCTCCACTTT.

The J gene is TRBJ2-1, the V gene TRBV6-6; unclear D gene. The germline gives CDR1 MNHNY, CDR2 SVGAGI (reference sequence). CDR3 length: 14 residues. Trimming shortened V by 0 bases and J by 6 bases, and 9 bases separated the two germline ends. The CDR3 DNA is TGTGCCAGCAGTTACTCCGGGTCGTCCAATGAGCAGTTCTTC. Protein product: CASSYSGSSNEQFF.

The CDR3: CASSLQGFQPQHF. The DNA for the CDR3 is TGTGCCAGCAGTTTACAGGGATTTCAGCCCCAGCATTTT. The chain recombines TRBV12-3 or TRBV12-4 with TRBJ1-5; D possibly corresponds to TRBD1 (5 bases). V lost 2 bases and J lost 6, with 8 bases in between. This CDR3 has 13 residues.

As to this clone: This sample also contains other DNA sequences that code for the same CDR3. The rearrangement uses TRBV27 and TRBJ1-1; no clear D. Germline loops: CDR1 MNHEY, CDR2 SMNVEV (reference sequence). Trimming removed 2 bases from V and 2 bases from J, with 6 bases in between. There are 13 residues in the CDR3. CDR3 loop: CASSLGANTEAFF. In DNA, the CDR3 is TGTGCCAGCAGTTTAGGAGCAAACACTGAAGCTTTCTTT.

This clone came up once. The chain uses TRBV2 and TRBJ2-3; tentatively, D is TRBD1 (6 bases). The CDR3 totals 13 residues. Per germline, CDR1 SNHLY and CDR2 FYNNEI. Trimming stripped 10 bases from V and 4 bases from J, with 15 bases between. CDR3 nucleotide sequence: TGTGCCACCAACTACAGGGATCCAGATACGCAGTATTTT. As protein: CATNYRDPDTQYF.

The V and J genes are TRBV28 and TRBJ2-7; 8 bases are shared with TRBD1. The CDR3 runs 14 residues. The V and J ends lost 1 base and 5 bases, in that order; junction bases with no gene match: 4. The germline V gene has CDR1 MDHEN and CDR2 SYDVKM. The CDR3, as DNA: TGTGCCAGCAGTTTATTTACAGGGGGGAACGAGCAGTACTTC. Protein sequence: CASSLFTGGNEQYF.

This rearrangement joins TRBV5-4 to TRBJ2-3; 8 bases align to TRBD1. This CDR3 is built from 14 residues. Germline CDR1 reads SGHNT; CDR2 reads YYREEE (reference sequence). V shed 1 base and J 3 bases; nucleotides not matched to a gene: 1. CDR3 DNA: TGTGCCAGCAGCTTGCAGGGGGCAACAGATACGCAGTATTTT. Its translation: CASSLQGATDTQYF.

The chain couples TRBV6-5 to TRBJ1-1; 9 bases agree with TRBD1. CDR3 length: 13 residues. V shed 6 bases, J shed 8 bases, and the junction held 7 bases outside the gene matches. Germline assignment: CDR1 MNHEY and CDR2 SVGAGI. CDR3 bases: TGTGCCAGCAGGGGGACAGGGACGATGGAAGCTTTCTTT. This codes for CASRGTGTMEAFF.

V gene TRBV7-9 combines with J gene TRBJ1-3; 7 bases agree with TRBD1. The CDR3 is 13 residues long. In germline, CDR1 is SEHNR, CDR2 FQNEAQ (reference sequence). V gave up 5 bases and J gave up 8 bases; unmatched junction bases: 6. CDR3 sequence reads: CASSIDRVDTIYF. In nucleotides, the CDR3 is TGTGCCAGCAGCATTGACAGGGTTGACACCATATATTTT.

J is TRBJ2-7 and V is TRBV12-3 or TRBV12-4; D unresolved. The germline V and J ends were trimmed by 5 bases and 0 bases, with 5 bases remaining between them. There are 12 residues in the CDR3. The CDR3 region is CASSLLSYEQYF. The DNA of the CDR3 is TGTGCCAGCAGTCTCCTCTCCTACGAGCAGTACTTC.

The chain has TRBV2 and TRBJ1-2; 10 bases agree with TRBD1. The germline V gene has CDR1 SNHLY and CDR2 FYNNEI. Trimming took 6 bases from V and 6 from J; bases not matched to a gene: 10. This CDR3 has 15 residues. CDR3 bases: TGTGCCAGCAGCTTGGACAGGGGGGGGATCGATGGCTACACCTTC. It yields the protein CASSLDRGGIDGYTF. Variable domain in full (rest from reference TRBV2 and TRBJ1-2): EPEVTQTPSHQVTQMGQEVILRCVPISNHLYFYWYRQILGQKVEFLVSFYNNEISEKSEIFDDQFSVERPDGSNFTLKIRSTKLEDSAMYFCASSLDRGGIDGYTFGSGTRLTVV.

The chain is built from TRBV5-1 and TRBJ1-2, with D perhaps matching TRBD1 (6 bases). Germline lookup yields CDR1 SGHRS and CDR2 YFSETQ. This CDR3 is 14 amino acids long. V was shortened by 5 bases and J by 3 bases, with 14 bases between the two germline ends. For the CDR3, the DNA is TGCGCCAGCAGACATGGTGCAGGGGACTATGGCTACACCTTC. Translation: CASRHGAGDYGYTF.

This clone was seen only a few times. The chain has TRBV3-1 (or the pseudogene TRBV3-2) and TRBJ1-6; TRBD1 is a possible D gene (5 bases). The CDR3 extends over 15 amino acids. CDR1 is LGHDT and CDR2 is YNNKEL in the germline V gene (reference sequence). The V and J ends lost 3 bases and 10 bases respectively, with 16 bases between them. CDR3 nucleotide sequence: TGTGCCAGCAGCCACAGGACATCACGGGGGTCACCCCTCCACTTT. Translation: CASSHRTSRGSPLHF.

The rearrangement uses TRBV28 and TRBJ1-1, with D tentatively TRBD1 (6 bases). Trimming took off 2 bases at V and 11 bases at J, with 9 bases between the two ends. The CDR3 is 11 amino acids. CDR1 and CDR2 (germline): MDHEN, SYDVKM. DNA of the CDR3: TGTGCCAGCAGTTTAGGGGGCCGGGCTTTCTTT. Its protein is CASSLGGRAFF.

The chain joins TRBV2 to TRBJ1-2; TRBD1 matches 7 bases. Germline CDR1 and CDR2: SNHLY and FYNNEI. Unmatched junction bases numbered 8, after V lost 8 bases and J lost 5 bases. The CDR3 is 13 amino acids. The CDR3: CASARTQGYGYTF. DNA for the CDR3: TGTGCCAGCGCCCGAACACAGGGGTATGGCTACACCTTC.